The 7 T cell receptor beta chains reported below all come from one sample, sequenced in a study of cytomegalovirus exposure and HLA in healthy donors. PCR amplification relied on 60 Vbeta primers (plus 13 Jbeta primers). Data came from immunoSEQ multiplex PCR; TCRdb stores just in-frame clones and leaves some out. Of more than 80,000 clones listed, 65% to 75% are singletons. Material for sequencing was PBMCs. These receptors were obtained from a female donor in good health and CMV-seronegative.

CDR3 DNA: TGTGCCAGCAGCTTGGTTGGACTAGCAAAAAACGATGAGCAGTTCTTC. As protein: CASSLVGLAKNDEQFF. The V call is TRBV5-4, the J call TRBJ2-1; 8 bases are shared with TRBD2. This CDR3 has 16 amino acids. Germline lookup yields CDR1 SGHNT and CDR2 YYREEE (reference sequence). Germline trimming cut 0 bases from V and 8 bases from J; bases unmatched to any gene: 10.

This clone rates as medium-sized. The chain links TRBV30 to TRBJ1-4; D is unclear. The CDR3 sequence is 13 residues long. Germline CDR1 is GTSNPN and CDR2 is SVGIG (reference sequence). Trimming removed 1 base from V and 9 bases from J, with 12 bases in between. The CDR3 nucleotides are TGTGCCTGGAGTGGCCAAACGGTGAAAAAACTGTTTTTT. Translating it yields CAWSGQTVKKLFF.

This clone was counted a single time. This chain links TRBV5-1 with TRBJ2-1; D might be TRBD1 (6 bases). Trimming removed 1 base at V and 9 bases at J, with 20 bases between. The V gene's germline CDR1 is SGHRS and CDR2 YFSETQ. The CDR3 length is 16 residues. In DNA, the CDR3 is TGCGCCAGCAGCTTGAACAACCCCACAGGGTCTACTGAGCAGTTCTTC. Its translation is CASSLNNPTGSTEQFF.

V and J are TRBV5-1 and TRBJ1-4; D ambiguous. CDR1 is SGHRS and CDR2 is YFSETQ in the germline V gene. The CDR3 has 15 residues. V lost 0 bases and J lost 8, with 14 bases in between. CDR3 nucleotide sequence: TGCGCCAGCAGCTTGGCCCCGATGGCGGGCGAAAAACTGTTTTTT. Residues: CASSLAPMAGEKLFF.

This clone showed up just once. The chain combines TRBV7-2 with TRBJ2-3; D possibly corresponds to TRBD1 (7 bases). Trimming cost V 4 bases and J 12 bases, with 17 bases left between them. The germline V gene encodes CDR1 SGHTA and CDR2 FQGNSA. The CDR3 has 13 residues. The CDR3 protein is CASSSTAGGSQYF. The CDR3 coding sequence is TGTGCCAGCAGCTCAACCGCAGGGGGGTCACAGTATTTT.

This sequence joins TRBV19 and TRBJ2-6, with a weak D call TRBD1 (5 bases). This CDR3 comprises 15 residues. The germline V gene encodes CDR1 LNHDA and CDR2 SQIVND (reference sequence). The ends were cut back, 5 bases at V and 0 bases at J, with 8 bases in the middle. The CDR3 reads CASSQQVSGANVLTF. The CDR3 nucleotides are TGTGCCAGTAGTCAACAGGTCTCTGGGGCCAACGTCCTGACTTTC.

This rearrangement joins TRBV2 to TRBJ2-5; 7 positions agree with TRBD2. Germline-derived CDR1 and CDR2 are SNHLY and FYNNEI. This CDR3 comprises 14 residues. The V and J ends lost 6 bases and 2 bases, in that order; junction bases with no gene match: 6. This CDR3 reads CASRPREAQETQYF. CDR3 sequence (DNA): TGTGCCAGCAGACCTCGGGAGGCTCAAGAGACCCAGTACTTC.